This TCR beta chain comes out of a study of shared clonotypes between healthy human individuals. The authors split each subset's genomic DNA evenly across several immunoSEQ plates. Repertoires were generated with immunoSEQ multiplex PCR, while TCRdb's copy carries only in-frame clones and drops some. The sample carries 70,000 to 95,000 clones, about 63% recorded once. General study points: Among donors, the sharing of clonotypes was expected to be influenced by sequencing depth. On the whole, naive subsets had larger estimated richness than memory subsets had.

Comments on this clone: Its antigen remains unknown.

CD8 memory merged CD45RO+ with CCR7-negative CD45RA+ TemRA cells. The CDR3 is 15 amino acids. V shed 3 bases, J shed 9 bases, and the junction held 3 bases outside the gene matches. Germline-derived CDR1 and CDR2 are WSHSY and SAAADI. Sequencing was done on a sample of memory CD8+ T cells sorted from blood. As for subset: CD45RO+ cells pooled with CCR7-negative TemRA cells. This sequence joins TRBV10-2 and TRBJ2-1; TRBD2 matches 15 bases. This clonotype was sampled from a man aged 25 to 45 in good health. The chain's CDR3 is CASSDRTSGRGEQFF. The CDR3 coding sequence is TGCGCCAGCAGTGACCGGACTAGCGGGAGGGGTGAGCAGTTCTTC.